The 20 T cell receptor beta chains listed next were all sequenced from one sample in a study of monozygotic twins with inflammatory bowel disease. TCRdb reanalyzed the 5' RACE reads and collapses them to one entry per CDR3 protein, without DNA. The sample is made up of 350,000 to 400,000 distinct CDR3 sequences, and the top ten hold 2.5% to 3% of it. Sequences were obtained from blood. These receptors were collected from a human donor with ulcerative colitis or Crohn's disease, or a healthy co-twin of an affected twin (not recorded which).

This chain joins TRBV5-1 and TRBJ2-7; TCRdb's D gene call, TRBD1, goes unchecked for lack of DNA. Germline CDR1 and CDR2: SGHRS and YFSETQ. The CDR3 contains 15 residues. CDR3 in amino acids: CASSVYRAPGYEQYF.

The CDR3 is CASVDPKAETQYF. The chain carries TRBV25-1 and TRBJ2-5. The germline gives CDR1 MGHDK, CDR2 SYGVNS. CDR3 length: 13 residues.

The chain combines TRBV12-3 or TRBV12-4 with TRBJ1-3; checking the TCRdb D call of TRBD1 is not possible without DNA. The CDR3 contains 15 residues. The CDR3: CASSSSPGHKNTIYF.

This chain uses TRBV30 with TRBJ1-2; TCRdb picks TRBD1, but there is no DNA to check that call. The CDR3 loop spans 15 amino acids. CDR1 is GTSNPN and CDR2 is SVGIG in the germline V gene (reference sequence). The CDR3 reads CASPHHRETNYGYTF.

The chain joins TRBV4-1 to TRBJ2-7; the D gene TCRdb calls, TRBD2, cannot be checked with no DNA. Germline CDR1 reads MGHRA; CDR2 reads YSYEKL. The CDR3 sequence is 15 residues long. The CDR3 sequence is CASSQQSGQPYEQYF.

This chain uses TRBV2 with TRBJ2-7; absent DNA, TCRdb's TRBD1 call cannot be checked. The CDR3 contains 13 residues. Germline CDR1 is SNHLY and CDR2 is FYNNEI. CDR3 region: CASRGQGPSEQYF.

This chain connects TRBV5-1 to TRBJ2-7; no DNA is available, so the TRBD1 call from TCRdb remains unchecked. The CDR3 has 15 amino acids. CDR1 is SGHRS and CDR2 is YFSETQ in the germline V gene. The CDR3 spells CVSSPTGTGVYEQYF. Using reference TRBV5-1 and TRBJ2-7 for the parts outside the CDR3, the full variable domain is KAGVTQTPRYLIKTRGQQVTLSCSPISGHRSVSWYQQTPGQGLQFLFEYFSETQRNKGNFPGRFSGRQFSNSRSEMNVSTLELGDSALYLCVSSPTGTGVYEQYFGPGTRLTVT.

The chain combines TRBV19 with TRBJ2-2; TCRdb's D call, TRBD2, is unchecked because there is no DNA. Germline lookup yields CDR1 LNHDA and CDR2 SQIVND (reference sequence). This CDR3 is 15 amino acids long. This CDR3 reads CASSPSGPYTGELFF.

The chain carries TRBV12-3 or TRBV12-4 and TRBJ2-1; checking the TCRdb D call of TRBD1 is not possible without DNA. The CDR3 runs to 15 residues. The CDR3 protein is CASSSPGRMYNEQFF.

The chain has TRBV6-5 and TRBJ1-1. The CDR3 is made up of 14 amino acids. CDR1 is MNHEY and CDR2 is SVGAGI in the germline V gene. CDR3 in amino acids: CASSYSGQFAEAFF.

This chain links TRBV4-3 with TRBJ1-4; TCRdb proposes TRBD1, but this gene call is untestable without DNA. The CDR3 covers 16 residues. Germline V gene sequence: CDR1 LGHNA, CDR2 YSLEER. CDR3 protein: CASSQGLDSRHGKLFF.

The genes are TRBV7-9 and TRBJ2-5; TCRdb picks TRBD2, but there is no DNA to check that call. This CDR3 spans 14 amino acids. The germline CDR1 and CDR2 sequences are SEHNR and FQNEAQ (reference sequence). CDR3 region: CASSQGLDLETQYF.

The rearrangement uses TRBV20-1 and TRBJ1-5; TCRdb returns TRBD1, unconfirmable since there is no DNA. Germline CDR1 is DFQATT and CDR2 is SNEGSKA (reference sequence). This CDR3 contains 14 residues. The CDR3 is CSASLSGNNQPQHF.

This chain connects TRBV29-1 to TRBJ2-3; as DNA is missing, the TRBD1 call by TCRdb cannot be tested. The CDR3 spans 17 residues. Germline V gene lookup returns CDR1 SQVTM and CDR2 ANQGSEA. Here the CDR3 reads CSVEDPSDRGNTDTQYF.

The J gene is TRBJ2-5, the V gene TRBV5-1; TCRdb's assignment of TRBD1 cannot be checked, as there is no DNA. CDR3 length: 14 amino acids. Germline V lookup: CDR1 SGHRS, CDR2 YFSETQ. The CDR3 sequence: CASSLERGRVTQYF.

This sequence joins TRBV5-5 and TRBJ2-3; TCRdb selects TRBD1, and the lack of DNA leaves this call unchecked. The CDR3 contains 16 residues. CDR1 is SGHKS, CDR2 YYEKEE, per germline (reference sequence). CDR3 region: CASSQTGVSSTDTQYF.

The gene calls are TRBV4-2 and TRBJ2-7; there is no DNA to check the TCRdb D call of TRBD1. CDR1 LGHNA and CDR2 YNFKEQ come from the germline V gene. CDR3 length equals 14 residues. The CDR3 spells CASSPQGASYEQYF.

The genes are TRBV7-3 and TRBJ2-5; TCRdb picks TRBD2, but there is no DNA to check that call. Looked up from germline, CDR1 is SGHTA and CDR2 is FQGTGA. CDR3 size: 18 residues. The CDR3 protein is CASSLGWTSGAVQETQYF.

This chain connects TRBV4-3 to TRBJ2-7. The CDR3 totals 15 residues. Germline V gives CDR1 LGHNA, CDR2 YSLEER. This CDR3 reads CASSQDTESSYEQYF.

The V and J genes are TRBV11-2 and TRBJ1-1. The CDR3 sequence is 14 residues long. CDR1 and CDR2 (germline): SGHAT, FQNNGV. The CDR3: CASSPWGGHTEAFF.